The next 32 T cell receptor beta chains were all read from a single sample in a study of cytomegalovirus exposure and HLA in healthy donors. Profiled with immunoSEQ multiplex PCR; TCRdb holds only in-frame clones, not every one. Of over 200,000 clones in the sample, almost 90% are singletons; the top ten hold about 0.36%. The sequencing sample was made of PBMCs. Every receptor here comes from a woman between 18 and 29 years old in good health and CMV-seronegative.

This chain joins TRBV7-9 and TRBJ2-7; 7 nucleotides match TRBD2. The length of the CDR3 is 15 residues. In germline, CDR1 is SEHNR, CDR2 FQNEAQ (reference sequence). V was clipped by 3 bases and J by 2 bases; unmatched bases: 7. Here the CDR3 reads CASSFTTSLPYEQYV. The CDR3, as DNA: TGTGCCAGCAGCTTCACGACTAGCCTCCCCTACGAGCAGTACGTC.

The CDR3 nucleotides are TGTGCCAGCAGGGCAGGGGAAGAGACCCAGTACTTC. This encodes CASRAGEETQYF. The V call is TRBV6-5, the J call TRBJ2-5; possible D gene TRBD1, 6 bases. V lost 6 bases and J 3 bases, leaving 8 bases between the germline ends. CDR1 and CDR2 (germline): MNHEY, SVGAGI. The CDR3 is 12 amino acids.

The chain recombines TRBV28 with TRBJ2-7, with a tentative D call TRBD2 (7 bases). V was trimmed by 5 bases and J by 4 bases, leaving 21 bases between them. The CDR3 is 16 amino acids. The V gene's germline CDR1 is MDHEN and CDR2 SYDVKM. In nucleotides, the CDR3 is TGTGCCAGCAGTCCCCGGCTAGGGGGGGGGCGGTACGAGCAGTACGTC. Protein: CASSPRLGGGRYEQYV.

The chain couples TRBV28 to TRBJ2-5, with D possibly TRBD1 on 5 matching bases. Per germline, CDR1 MDHEN and CDR2 SYDVKM. The CDR3 loop spans 16 amino acids. V was pared by 3 bases and J by 2 bases, with 16 bases between. CDR3 nucleotides: TGTGCCAGCAGTTTGTTCCCAGGGCCCAAGCAAGAGACCCAGTACTTC. Protein product: CASSLFPGPKQETQYF.

V and J are TRBV18 and TRBJ1-2, with D tentatively TRBD1 (5 bases). V was pared by 1 base and J by 7 bases, with 13 bases between. CDR1 is KGHSH, CDR2 LQKENI, per germline. The CDR3 length is 14 residues. This chain's CDR3 is CASSPQGPQGGYTF. In nucleotides, the CDR3 is TGTGCCAGCTCACCACAGGGGCCCCAAGGTGGCTACACCTTC.

This clone has a single count. The chain uses TRBV6-5 and TRBJ2-7, with D tentatively TRBD1 (7 bases). Germline lookup yields CDR1 MNHEY and CDR2 SVGAGI. The CDR3 runs 14 residues. V was pared by 5 bases and J by 5 bases, with 16 bases between. The DNA for the CDR3 is TGTGCCAGCAGTCCACGGGGGACAGTAGACGAGCAGTACTTC. This translates into CASSPRGTVDEQYF.

The chain joins TRBV30 to TRBJ2-7; no definite D call. V gave up 0 bases and J gave up 4 bases, with 4 bases separating them. Germline V gene data show CDR1 as GTSNPN and CDR2 as SVGIG (reference sequence). The CDR3 loop spans 11 amino acids. This CDR3 reads CAWSVSYEQYF. The CDR3 DNA follows: TGTGCCTGGAGTGTCAGTTACGAGCAGTACTTC.

V gene TRBV28 combines with J gene TRBJ1-2; D possibly corresponds to TRBD1 (6 bases). Germline CDR1 and CDR2: MDHEN and SYDVKM. The germline V and J ends were trimmed by 1 base and 2 bases, with 20 bases remaining between them. The CDR3 loop spans 18 amino acids. In DNA form, the CDR3 reads TGTGCCAGCAGTTTATTCAGGGGCAGGTTAGAATCCAACTATGGCTACACCTTC. It is translated as CASSLFRGRLESNYGYTF.

This chain connects TRBV18 to TRBJ1-2, with 10 nucleotides matching TRBD1. Trimming at V came to 1 base and at J to 0 bases, leaving 5 bases not matched to a gene. This CDR3 comprises 17 residues. In germline, CDR1 is KGHSH, CDR2 LQKENI. CDR3 residues: CASSPLRGQGANYGYTF. In DNA form, the CDR3 reads TGTGCCAGCTCACCACTCCGAGGACAGGGGGCTAACTATGGCTACACCTTC.

This chain connects TRBV28 to TRBJ2-5, with D possibly being TRBD2 (6 bases). V shed 4 bases and J shed 0 bases, with 9 bases lying between them. The CDR3 covers 14 residues. The germline gives CDR1 MDHEN, CDR2 SYDVKM. CDR3 residues: CASSYRDYQETQYF. As DNA, the CDR3 is TGTGCCAGCAGTTACCGGGACTACCAAGAGACCCAGTACTTC.

To note about this clone: An end of the junction does not agree with germline; a read error may underlie this. CDR3 nucleotides: TGTGCCAGCAGCTTATGGGATTGGAGGGCTGGACAGCCCCAGCATTTT. This gives the protein CASSLWDWRAGQPQHF. The chain has TRBV28 and TRBJ1-5, with D uncertain. Looked up from germline, CDR1 is MDHEN and CDR2 is SYDVKM. The CDR3 spans 16 residues.

The chain employs TRBV19 and TRBJ2-1; 11 bases match TRBD2. V was pared by 3 bases and J by 15 bases, with 16 bases of the junction left unmatched. This CDR3 is 16 amino acids long. The V gene's germline CDR1 is LNHDA and CDR2 SQIVND (reference sequence). Written as DNA, the CDR3 is TGTGCCAGTAGTATCGTCGCTAGCGGGGGGCTAGGGGACCGGTTCTTC. Amino acid sequence: CASSIVASGGLGDRFF.

This clone occurred once. The chain is built from TRBV29-1 and TRBJ2-1; TRBD1 matches at 10 bases. The CDR3 extends over 15 amino acids. Trimming cost V 5 bases and J 2 bases; bases outside gene matches: 6. The germline V gene encodes CDR1 SQVTM and CDR2 ANQGSEA. CDR3 sequence (DNA): TGCAGCGTTACCGGGACAGGGGACCCCTACAATGAGCAGTTCTTC. It encodes CSVTGTGDPYNEQFF.

There are a few counts of this clone. V is TRBV28 and J is TRBJ1-6, with 10 nucleotides matching TRBD1. This CDR3 has 15 amino acids. V dropped 6 bases and J dropped 8; count of bases not matched to a gene: 7. Looked up from germline, CDR1 is MDHEN and CDR2 is SYDVKM. As DNA, the CDR3 is TGTGCCAGCAGCCTGGGACAGGGGCTGGATTCACCCCTCCACTTT. It codes for CASSLGQGLDSPLHF.

The chain carries TRBV6-1 and TRBJ1-6; D not resolved. Trimming took 1 base from V and 0 from J, leaving 10 bases between them. This CDR3 region has 17 residues. Germline loops: CDR1 MNHNS, CDR2 SASEGT. The chain's CDR3 is CASSEEKISSYNSPLHF. The CDR3 DNA is TGTGCCAGCAGTGAAGAGAAGATTAGCTCCTATAATTCACCCCTCCACTTT.

This rearrangement joins TRBV4-1 to TRBJ1-4; maybe TRBD1 (5 bases). The germline CDR1 and CDR2 sequences are MGHRA and YSYEKL. V dropped 8 bases and J dropped 8 bases, with 21 bases sitting between them. CDR3 length: 15 amino acids. As DNA, the CDR3 is TGCGCCAGCGGTCCGGGGGACCTCCTAGGGGAAAAACTGTTTTTT. This gives the protein CASGPGDLLGEKLFF.

CDR3 residues: CASSEALAGGDNEQFF. The CDR3 nucleotides read TGTGCCAGCAGTGAAGCGCTGGCGGGGGGGGACAATGAGCAGTTCTTC. The chain carries TRBV6-1 and TRBJ2-1; 9 positions match TRBD2. The ends lost 0 bases at V and 5 bases at J; junction bases unmatched: 5. This CDR3 has 16 residues. Germline assignment: CDR1 MNHNS and CDR2 SASEGT.

In this sample, this clone turned up once. This chain links TRBV9 with TRBJ2-3, with 8 bases that match TRBD2. The ends lost 4 bases at V and 2 bases at J; junction bases unmatched: 9. The CDR3 consists of 16 residues. Germline V gives CDR1 SGDLS, CDR2 YYNGEE. The CDR3 DNA reads TGTGCCAGCAGCCCCCGACTAGCGACCCTCACAGATACGCAGTATTTT. Protein product: CASSPRLATLTDTQYF.

V is TRBV28 and J is TRBJ1-1; no clear D. Per the germline V gene, CDR1 is MDHEN and CDR2 is SYDVKM. The CDR3 is 14 residues long. The V end was cut by 3 bases, the J end by 4 bases, with 12 bases between. CDR3 region: CASSFPAGSTEAFF. The CDR3 DNA sequence: TGTGCCAGCAGTTTTCCGGCGGGGAGCACTGAAGCTTTCTTT.

This clone was picked up a small number of times. The chain combines TRBV7-2 with TRBJ1-5; D uncertain. CDR3 length equals 17 residues. Germline assignment: CDR1 SGHTA and CDR2 FQGNSA. V was pared by 5 bases and J by 0 bases, with 17 bases between. The CDR3 reads CASSARTGFYSNQPQHF. As DNA, the CDR3 is TGTGCCAGCAGCGCCCGTACGGGTTTCTATAGCAATCAGCCCCAGCATTTT.

Only a few counts were recorded for this clone. CDR3 protein: CASRITGMGGYTF. The CDR3 region has the DNA TGTGCCAGCAGGATCACAGGAATGGGTGGCTACACCTTC. The V gene is TRBV27, the J gene TRBJ1-2; TRBD1 might be the D (5 bases). Germline V lookup: CDR1 MNHEY, CDR2 SMNVEV (reference sequence). Trimming removed 6 bases at V and 7 bases at J, with 15 bases between. This CDR3 is 13 amino acids long.

This chain joins TRBV2 and TRBJ2-2, with 7 bases that match TRBD1. This CDR3 region has 15 residues. Unmatched junction bases numbered 6, after V lost 6 bases and J lost 2 bases. CDR1 is SNHLY and CDR2 is FYNNEI in the germline V gene. The CDR3: CASRADRANTGELFF. Here the CDR3 DNA reads TGTGCCAGCAGGGCAGACAGGGCCAACACCGGGGAGCTGTTTTTT.

J is TRBJ1-2 and V is TRBV20-1, with D unresolved. This CDR3 spans 10 amino acids. Germline V CDR1 and CDR2: DFQATT, SNEGSKA (reference sequence). With 5 bases removed from V and 1 base from J, the gap between germline ends came to 2 bases. The CDR3 spells CSALNYGYTF. CDR3 nucleotide sequence: TGCAGTGCTCTTAACTATGGCTACACCTTC.

A single count supports this clone. The chain joins TRBV7-9 to TRBJ2-7; 7 bases fit TRBD1. After removal of 5 bases from V and 2 bases from J, the junction contained 3 bases not matched to a gene. Germline CDR1 SEHNR, CDR2 FQNEAQ (reference sequence). The CDR3 covers 13 residues. The CDR3 protein is CASSPGQTYEQYF. CDR3 coding DNA: TGTGCCAGCAGCCCGGGACAGACCTACGAGCAGTACTTC.

The chain joins TRBV5-4 to TRBJ2-7, with a possible D match to TRBD2 (5 bases). Germline values: CDR1 SGHNT, CDR2 YYREEE (reference sequence). The CDR3 is made up of 12 amino acids. The V end lost 2 bases, the J end lost 6 bases, and 9 bases lay between the germline ends. CDR3: CASSLGSFEQYF. DNA for the CDR3: TGTGCCAGCAGCTTAGGGAGTTTCGAGCAGTACTTC.

The rearrangement links TRBV10-1 to TRBJ2-5; possibly TRBD1 for D (5 bases). The ends were cut back, 3 bases at V and 2 bases at J, with 16 bases in the middle. This CDR3 comprises 16 residues. Germline V lookup: CDR1 WNHNN, CDR2 SYGVQD (reference sequence). The CDR3 sequence is CASSEGAQGTQETQYF. DNA of the CDR3: TGCGCCAGCAGTGAAGGGGCGCAGGGAACGCAAGAGACCCAGTACTTC.

The chain is built from TRBV7-8 and TRBJ2-1; D unclear. The germline gives CDR1 SGHVS, CDR2 FQNEAQ. Between the trimmed V and J ends, which lost 3 bases and 2 bases, there was a span of 11 bases. The CDR3 runs to 15 residues. The CDR3 protein is CASSFGRHPYNEQFF. DNA of the CDR3: TGTGCCAGCAGCTTCGGCAGACACCCCTACAATGAGCAGTTCTTC.

The chain joins TRBV7-9 to TRBJ1-1, with a possible D match to TRBD1 (5 bases). The V and J ends lost 5 bases and 4 bases respectively, with 14 bases between them. The CDR3 runs 14 residues. CDR1 is SEHNR and CDR2 is FQNEAQ in the germline V gene (reference sequence). The CDR3 DNA is TGTGCCAGCAGCGCCCAGGAGGGACGCACTGAAGCTTTCTTT. It yields the protein CASSAQEGRTEAFF. Variable domain in full (rest from reference TRBV7-9 and TRBJ1-1): DTGVSQNPRHKITKRGQNVTFRCDPISEHNRLYWYRQTLGQGPEFLTYFQNEAQLEKSRLLSDRFSAERPKGSFSTLEIQRTEQGDSAMYLCASSAQEGRTEAFFGQGTRLTVV.

This chain joins TRBV29-1 and TRBJ1-1; maybe TRBD1 (5 bases). This CDR3 comprises 13 residues. V shed 3 bases and J shed 1 base, with 9 bases lying between them. CDR1 is SQVTM, CDR2 ANQGSEA, per germline. CDR3 in amino acids: CSVEGLQNTEAFF. Here the CDR3 DNA reads TGCAGCGTTGAGGGACTGCAGAACACTGAAGCTTTCTTT.

CDR3 loop: CASSVQGYSNQPQHF. The CDR3 coding sequence is TGTGCCAGCAGTGTACAGGGTTATAGCAATCAGCCCCAGCATTTT. The gene calls are TRBV28 and TRBJ1-5; maybe TRBD1 (6 bases). The germline CDR1 and CDR2 sequences are MDHEN and SYDVKM. V was cut by 5 bases and J by 0 bases, with 11 bases left in between. This CDR3 has 15 amino acids.

This chain uses TRBV4-1 with TRBJ1-2; D possibly corresponds to TRBD1 (5 bases). Germline V gives CDR1 MGHRA, CDR2 YSYEKL. The CDR3 covers 15 residues. The V gene lost 1 base and the J gene lost 4 bases, with 13 bases spanning the gap. CDR3: CASSQGAGSGYGYTF. The CDR3 coding sequence is TGCGCCAGCAGCCAAGGGGCAGGGTCTGGCTATGGCTACACCTTC.

This clone was seen only a few times. The chain combines TRBV6-5 with TRBJ1-6; D remains unclear. CDR3 length equals 13 residues. Trimming cost V 2 bases and J 8 bases, with 7 bases left between them. CDR1 and CDR2 from the germline V gene are MNHEY and SVGAGI. Here the CDR3 reads CASSYRDYSPLHF. The CDR3 coding sequence is TGTGCCAGCAGTTACCGGGATTATTCACCCCTCCACTTT.